The next 5 T cell receptor beta chains were all read from a single sample in a study of tumor-infiltrating lymphocytes in primary liver carcinoma. A primer in the constant region served to generate TCR beta cDNA from 450 to 600 ng of total RNA. Modified slightly, ARM-PCR produced TCR beta libraries over three nested multiplex PCR rounds. With TRBV1-TRBV30 forward primers and a C-beta reverse primer, the first two PCR rounds were run for roughly 10 cycles each. MiXCR, run by TCRdb on the multiplex PCR reads, gives a single entry per CDR3 protein. The sample carries hundreds of thousands of distinct CDR3 sequences, nearly 60% recorded once. The blood RNA (from unsorted whole blood) was obtained, and germline DNA was also extracted. Material for sequencing was peripheral blood. These receptors originate from a woman under 40 with primary liver carcinoma and hepatitis B virus infection.

A note on this clonotype: Germline and junction disagree at one end, which may indicate a read error. The chain employs TRBV12-3 or TRBV12-4 and TRBJ1-5; D remains unclear. The CDR3 spans 15 residues. CDR3 sequence: CASSLPGNRNQPQNF. The CDR3, as DNA: TGTGCCAGCAGTTTACCCGGGAACCGCAATCAGCCCCAGAATTTT.

Comment on this clonotype: This clone may be a read error of a much larger clone one base away. This CDR3 is CAVLAGIYTGELFF. DNA for the CDR3: TGTGCCGTCCTGGCAGGGATCTACACCGGGGAGCTGTTTTTT. The chain couples TRBV6-2 or TRBV6-3 to TRBJ2-2; tentative D call: TRBD1 (5 bases). The V gene's germline CDR1 is MNHEY and CDR2 SVGEGT. V lost 11 bases, J lost 3 bases, and 16 bases lay in between. The CDR3 loop spans 14 amino acids.

The CDR3 nucleotides read TGTGCCAGCAGCGTCCGGGACAGGGCTTCTTCCGAGCAGTTCTTC. Protein: CASSVRDRASSEQFF. The genes are TRBV9 and TRBJ2-1; 9 nucleotides line up with TRBD1. V gave up 2 bases and J gave up 10 bases; unmatched junction bases: 10. This CDR3 comprises 15 residues. The germline V gene has CDR1 SGDLS and CDR2 YYNGEE.

Points on this clonotype: A read error may account for a junction end that differs from germline. V usage is TRBV6-2 or TRBV6-3 and J usage is TRBJ2-7, with 8 bases aligning to TRBD2. The CDR3 runs to 15 residues. Germline CDR1 reads MNHEY; CDR2 reads SVGEGT. DNA of the CDR3: TGTACCAGCACCTCCCAGGGACTAGGGGCCCACGAGCAGTACTTC. Protein: CTSTSQGLGAHEQYF.

This clonotype appeared a few times. The chain recombines TRBV14 with TRBJ2-3; TRBD2 matches 11 bases. Germline V gene sequence: CDR1 SGHDN, CDR2 FVKESK. This CDR3 has 15 residues. Trimming took 1 base from V and 5 from J; bases not matched to a gene: 2. The CDR3, as DNA: TGTGCCAGCAGCCAAGCTCTAGCGGGAGGAGATACGCAGTATTTT. Protein product: CASSQALAGGDTQYF.